These 32 T cell receptor beta chains were sequenced from one sample in a study of blood T cells in healthy people across ages (dated by TCRdb to the mid-2010s). The receptor library was made with 5' RACE. Instrument used: Illumina HiSeq 2500. A second roughly 7 to 11 cycle PCR used a sample-barcoded 5' primer and a J-beta primer mix. The raw public reads went through TCRdb reprocessing: fastp at Q25, MiXCR clone calling, in-frame beta chains kept. Here each entry gathers all rows of one CDR3 protein and keeps the most common genes and DNA. In all, the sample holds about 780,000 distinct CDR3 sequences, and more than 35% of those were seen once. 15% to 20% of the sample lies in the top ten. The sample consisted of blood. These receptors were obtained from a man older than 75 in good health.

This chain uses TRBV7-9 with TRBJ1-5; D ambiguous. This CDR3 has 15 amino acids. CDR1 is SEHNR, CDR2 FQNEAQ, per germline (reference sequence). The V and J ends lost 4 bases and 0 bases respectively, with 10 bases between them. The CDR3 sequence: CASSSRGDSNQPQHF. The DNA for the CDR3 is TGTGCCAGCAGCTCCCGCGGGGATAGCAATCAGCCCCAGCATTTT.

In this sample, this clonotype turned up a few times. The V gene is TRBV28, the J gene TRBJ1-5; D unclear. The ends were cut back, 8 bases at V and 0 bases at J, with 5 bases in the middle. Germline assignment: CDR1 MDHEN and CDR2 SYDVKM. This CDR3 region has 12 residues. In nucleotides, the CDR3 is TGTGCCAGCTTCTATAGCAATCAGCCCCAGCATTTT. It is translated as CASFYSNQPQHF.

The gene calls are TRBV7-3 and TRBJ2-3; either TRBD1 or TRBD2 may fit D (5 bases each). The CDR3 is made up of 15 amino acids. Germline CDR1 is SGHTA and CDR2 is FQGTGA. V was clipped by 5 bases and J by 0 bases, with 12 bases between them. The chain's CDR3 is CASSEGQFSTDTQYF. The CDR3 DNA follows: TGTGCCAGCAGCGAGGGGCAGTTTAGCACAGATACGCAGTATTTT. Based on the CDR3 plus reference TRBV7-3 and TRBJ2-3, the full variable domain is GAGVSQTPSNKVTEKGKYVELRCDPISGHTALYWYRQSLGQGPEFLIYFQGTGAADDSGLPNDRFFAVRPEGSVSTLKIQRTERGDSAVYLCASSEGQFSTDTQYFGPGTRLTVL.

Only a few counts were recorded for this clonotype. The V call is TRBV15, the J call TRBJ2-4; TRBD1 matches 7 bases. Trimming at V came to 0 bases and at J to 9 bases, leaving 8 bases not matched to a gene. Germline CDR1 reads LNHNV; CDR2 reads YYDKDF (reference sequence). The length of the CDR3 is 15 residues. The CDR3 DNA sequence: TGTGCCACCAGCAGAGATTTCCACAGGGGAACCATTCAGTACTTC. Amino acids: CATSRDFHRGTIQYF. The entire variable domain, with the rest obtained from reference TRBV15 and TRBJ2-4, is as follows: DAMVIQNPRYQVTQFGKPVTLSCSQTLNHNVMYWYQQKSSQAPKLLFHYYDKDFNNEADTPDNFQSRRPNTSFCFLDIRSPGLGDTAMYLCATSRDFHRGTIQYFGAGTRLSVL.

This clonotype was counted only a few times. The V and J genes are TRBV7-2 and TRBJ2-3, with TRBD2 identical over 7 bases. The CDR3 length is 16 residues. Germline V gives CDR1 SGHTA, CDR2 FQGNSA. The J segment lost 1 base and the V segment lost 4 bases, leaving 8 bases of the junction unmatched. DNA for the CDR3: TGTGCCAGCAGCTCCCTAATTACTAGCGGCACAGATACGCAGTATTTT. Translated: CASSSLITSGTDTQYF.

The rearrangement uses TRBV10-3 and TRBJ2-1; 8 bases match TRBD2. This CDR3 contains 16 residues. The germline V gene has CDR1 ENHRY and CDR2 SYGVKD. The junction had 10 bases not matched to a gene; V was cut back by 4 bases and J by 5 bases. The CDR3 loop is CAISAGSGRGNNEQFF. CDR3 DNA sequence: TGTGCCATCAGTGCCGGCAGCGGGAGAGGGAACAATGAGCAGTTCTTC.

J is TRBJ1-5 and V is TRBV20-1; unclear D gene. CDR1 DFQATT and CDR2 SNEGSKA come from the germline V gene (reference sequence). Between the trimmed V and J ends, which lost 1 base and 0 bases, there was a span of 7 bases. The CDR3 has 14 residues. In nucleotides, the CDR3 is TGCAGTGCTAGAGCCCAGGTTAGCAATCAGCCCCAGCATTTT. This codes for CSARAQVSNQPQHF.

This clonotype has only one observation. CDR3: CASSRQTATYEQYF. The CDR3 region has the DNA TGTGCCAGCAGCCGTCAGACGGCCACCTACGAGCAGTACTTC. The J gene is TRBJ2-7, the V gene TRBV12-3 or TRBV12-4; no reliable D call. This CDR3 has 14 residues. V gave up 6 bases and J gave up 2 bases, with 14 bases separating them.

The chain links TRBV25-1 to TRBJ2-5; 7 bases match TRBD2. The last part of the DNA fits TRBJ2-7 better; the J call may be wrong. Germline V gene sequence: CDR1 MGHDK, CDR2 SYGVNS. The CDR3 loop spans 16 amino acids. The CDR3 nucleotides are TGTGCCAGCAGTAACCCCCTACGAGCGGGAACCTACGAGCAGTACTTC. It is translated as CASSNPLRAGTYEQYF.

This clonotype was seen a few times. The chain recombines TRBV15 with TRBJ2-7; weak D call: TRBD2 (5 bases). The CDR3 is made up of 15 amino acids. The V and J ends lost 4 bases and 0 bases respectively, with 13 bases between them. In germline, CDR1 is LNHNV, CDR2 YYDKDF (reference sequence). CDR3 in DNA: TGTGCCACCAGCACGACTAAACGGGACTCCTACGAGCAGTACTTC. Its translation is CATSTTKRDSYEQYF.

V is TRBV6-5 and J is TRBJ1-1; D is perhaps TRBD1 (6 bases). The CDR3 runs to 13 residues. The V gene's germline CDR1 is MNHEY and CDR2 SVGAGI. Trimming took off 8 bases at V and 8 bases at J, with 18 bases between the two ends. CDR3 sequence reads: CASGGVGQVEAFF. The CDR3 region has the DNA TGTGCCAGCGGGGGCGTGGGACAAGTCGAAGCTTTCTTT.

In its sample, this clonotype was seen a few times. The germline gene is not matched at one end of the junction; a read error may be the cause. V is TRBV30 and J is TRBJ2-1; TRBD2 agrees at 8 bases. Germline-derived CDR1 and CDR2 are GTSNPN and SVGIG (reference sequence). CDR3 size: 15 residues. CDR3 region: CARSRLLADYNEQFF. CDR3 DNA: TGTGCCCGGAGCCGGCTACTAGCGGACTACAATGAGCAGTTCTTC.

This rearrangement joins TRBV10-3 to TRBJ2-7, with 13 bases fitting TRBD2. This CDR3 comprises 13 residues. Trimming took 6 bases from V and 5 from J; bases not matched to a gene: 1. CDR1 ENHRY and CDR2 SYGVKD come from the germline V gene. CDR3 amino acids: CAIRGLAGDEQYF. CDR3 nucleotides: TGTGCCATCAGAGGACTAGCGGGAGACGAGCAGTACTTC.

The chain combines TRBV6-1 with TRBJ2-7; D possibly uses TRBD1 or TRBD2 (5 bases each). CDR1 MNHNS and CDR2 SASEGT come from the germline V gene. The CDR3 is made up of 12 amino acids. The germline V and J ends were trimmed by 7 bases and 7 bases, with 14 bases remaining between them. In DNA, the CDR3 is TGTGCCAGCACCGGGGACCGGTTGGAGCAGTACTTC. This translates into CASTGDRLEQYF.

This clonotype has a handful of counts. This chain connects TRBV7-2 to TRBJ2-1, with D perhaps matching TRBD2 (5 bases). The V gene's germline CDR1 is SGHTA and CDR2 FQGNSA. This CDR3 spans 15 amino acids. Between the trimmed V and J ends, which lost 5 bases and 0 bases, there was a span of 11 bases. The CDR3 spells CASSPVAGSYNEQFF. The CDR3 DNA reads as TGTGCCAGCAGCCCAGTCGCGGGCTCCTACAATGAGCAGTTCTTC.

The chain recombines TRBV9 with TRBJ2-1; 16 bases agree with TRBD2. Germline V gene sequence: CDR1 SGDLS, CDR2 YYNGEE. The junction had 7 bases not matched to a gene; V was cut back by 4 bases and J by 9 bases. The CDR3 is made up of 16 amino acids. This CDR3 reads CASSPGLAGGLAEQFF. For the CDR3, the DNA is TGTGCCAGCAGCCCGGGACTAGCGGGAGGGTTGGCTGAGCAGTTCTTC.

This clonotype was seen ten or more times. The chain is built from TRBV6-5 and TRBJ2-1; TRBD1 or TRBD2 may be the D gene (5 bases each). Germline V gene sequence: CDR1 MNHEY, CDR2 SVGAGI. Between the trimmed V and J ends, which lost 0 bases and 4 bases, there was a span of 10 bases. CDR3 length: 15 residues. The CDR3, as DNA: TGTGCCAGCAGTTACTCAACCGGGACGTACAATGAGCAGTTCTTC. Translation gives CASSYSTGTYNEQFF.

The genes are TRBV5-1 and TRBJ2-3; 7 nucleotides agree with TRBD1. The germline V gene has CDR1 SGHRS and CDR2 YFSETQ. The CDR3 sequence is 13 residues long. The J segment lost 6 bases and the V segment lost 6 bases, leaving 7 bases of the junction unmatched. The CDR3 reads CASNWQGEDTQYF. In DNA, the CDR3 is TGCGCCAGCAATTGGCAGGGGGAGGATACGCAGTATTTT.

This clonotype was detected a few times. The chain is built from TRBV29-1 and TRBJ2-1; D remains ambiguous. Germline lookup yields CDR1 SQVTM and CDR2 ANQGSEA. This CDR3 contains 15 residues. The V and J ends lost 1 base and 3 bases respectively, with 13 bases between them. CDR3 sequence (DNA): TGCAGCGTTGAAGGGGGTTTTCTGAACTACAATGAGCAGTTCTTC. The encoded protein is CSVEGGFLNYNEQFF.

The V and J genes are TRBV28 and TRBJ2-4; unclear D gene. The length of the CDR3 is 14 residues. Trimming shortened V by 5 bases and J by 0 bases, and 8 bases separated the two germline ends. The V gene's germline CDR1 is MDHEN and CDR2 SYDVKM. This chain's CDR3 is CASSPPEAKNIQYF. The CDR3 DNA sequence: TGTGCCAGCAGTCCCCCGGAAGCCAAAAACATTCAGTACTTC.

This clonotype turned up a few times. V and J are TRBV29-1 and TRBJ2-5, with D perhaps matching TRBD1 or TRBD2 (6 bases each). V was clipped by 2 bases and J by 5 bases, with 15 bases between them. The CDR3 covers 14 residues. The germline V gene has CDR1 SQVTM and CDR2 ANQGSEA. CDR3: CSVEPGANGETQYF. Here the CDR3 DNA reads TGCAGCGTTGAACCGGGGGCGAACGGGGAGACCCAGTACTTC.

To note about this clonotype: A read error may explain this, as a much larger clone is one base away. The V call is TRBV12-3 or TRBV12-4, the J call TRBJ2-1, with TRBD1 matching 12 bases. There are 15 residues in the CDR3. The CDR3 DNA follows: TGTGCCAGCAGTTTCTCGGGACAGGGGGCCAATGAGCGGTTCTTC. Protein sequence: CASSFSGQGANERFF.

The chain recombines TRBV4-1 with TRBJ2-4; maybe TRBD2 (6 bases). The J call may be mistaken, given a closer DNA end match to TRBJ2-7. Germline CDR1 and CDR2: MGHRA and YSYEKL. The CDR3 loop spans 20 amino acids. CDR3 sequence reads: CASSQRPPWQGGKRAYEQYF. In nucleotides, the CDR3 is TGCGCCAGCAGCCAACGCCCCCCGTGGCAGGGAGGAAAAAGGGCCTACGAGCAGTACTTC.

This clonotype was detected a few times. The chain uses TRBV29-1 and TRBJ2-2; TRBD1 matches at 9 bases. Germline V gene sequence: CDR1 SQVTM, CDR2 ANQGSEA. J gave up 7 bases and V 6 bases, and 6 bases lay outside the gene matches. The CDR3 consists of 13 residues. The CDR3 is CSVGQGPHGELFF. The CDR3 DNA reads TGCAGCGTGGGACAGGGTCCCCACGGGGAGCTGTTTTTT.

This rearrangement joins TRBV20-1 to TRBJ2-5; D not resolved. CDR3 length equals 12 residues. V was trimmed by 6 bases and J by 0 bases, leaving 8 bases between them. The germline gives CDR1 DFQATT, CDR2 SNEGSKA (reference sequence). The chain's CDR3 is CSAQTNQETQYF. Written as DNA, the CDR3 is TGCAGTGCCCAAACTAACCAAGAGACCCAGTACTTC.

This clonotype was recorded only once. The DNA of the CDR3 is TGTGCCAGCAGTGACGGGACTGAGGGAAATGAGCAGTTCTTC. The encoded protein is CASSDGTEGNEQFF. The rearrangement uses TRBV6-2 or TRBV6-3 and TRBJ2-1; D perhaps matches TRBD2 (6 bases). Per germline, CDR1 MNHEY and CDR2 SVGEGT. V lost 5 bases and J lost 7, with 15 bases in between. The CDR3 has 14 residues.

The chain joins TRBV5-1 to TRBJ1-6, with TRBD1 as a possible D gene (5 bases). The CDR3 loop spans 16 amino acids. Germline CDR1 is SGHRS and CDR2 is YFSETQ. Trimming shortened V by 2 bases and J by 3 bases, and 12 bases separated the two germline ends. CDR3 in DNA: TGCGCCAGCAGCTTAACTCTCGGGGGCTATAATTCACCCCTCCACTTT. Translated, it gives CASSLTLGGYNSPLHF.

V and J are TRBV9 and TRBJ2-5; a weak D match, TRBD2 (5 bases). V lost 3 bases to trimming and J lost 2 bases, with 14 bases between them. The CDR3 has 15 amino acids. Looked up from germline, CDR1 is SGDLS and CDR2 is YYNGEE. CDR3 residues: CASSGVGSGQETQYF. CDR3 nucleotide sequence: TGTGCCAGCAGCGGCGTGGGGTCGGGACAAGAGACCCAGTACTTC.

This clonotype was observed a handful of times. This rearrangement joins TRBV4-2 to TRBJ2-3; 10 nucleotides align to TRBD1. Trimming cost V 1 base and J 2 bases; bases outside gene matches: 6. The CDR3 is 17 residues long. CDR1 and CDR2 (germline): LGHNA, YNFKEQ. CDR3 amino acids: CASSQVGTGASTDTQYF. The CDR3 DNA is TGTGCCAGCAGCCAAGTTGGGACAGGGGCTTCCACAGATACGCAGTATTTT.

This chain joins TRBV5-1 and TRBJ1-2, with D hard to call. Germline V gene data show CDR1 as SGHRS and CDR2 as YFSETQ. Trimming removed 4 bases from V and 0 bases from J, with 16 bases in between. The CDR3 is 16 residues long. CDR3 sequence: CASSPRPSSANYGYTF. The CDR3 nucleotides are TGCGCCAGCAGCCCTCGACCGAGCTCAGCTAACTATGGCTACACCTTC.

The chain combines TRBV7-9 with TRBJ2-6; 10 bases match TRBD1. This CDR3 contains 17 residues. Germline CDR1 reads SEHNR; CDR2 reads FQNEAQ (reference sequence). Losses at the gene ends were 5 bases for V and 4 bases for J; bases not matched to a gene: 8. The CDR3 sequence: CASSRDRGSRGANVLTF. The CDR3 nucleotides read TGTGCCAGCAGCCGGGACAGGGGATCTCGAGGGGCCAACGTCCTGACTTTC.

This clonotype turned up a few times. The chain employs TRBV28 and TRBJ2-3; perhaps TRBD2 as D (6 bases). V dropped 6 bases and J dropped 0 bases, with 16 bases sitting between them. This CDR3 region has 16 residues. Per the germline V gene, CDR1 is MDHEN and CDR2 is SYDVKM. This CDR3 reads CASSSQTSPSTDTQYF. The CDR3 bases are TGTGCCAGCAGCTCCCAAACTAGCCCCAGCACAGATACGCAGTATTTT.